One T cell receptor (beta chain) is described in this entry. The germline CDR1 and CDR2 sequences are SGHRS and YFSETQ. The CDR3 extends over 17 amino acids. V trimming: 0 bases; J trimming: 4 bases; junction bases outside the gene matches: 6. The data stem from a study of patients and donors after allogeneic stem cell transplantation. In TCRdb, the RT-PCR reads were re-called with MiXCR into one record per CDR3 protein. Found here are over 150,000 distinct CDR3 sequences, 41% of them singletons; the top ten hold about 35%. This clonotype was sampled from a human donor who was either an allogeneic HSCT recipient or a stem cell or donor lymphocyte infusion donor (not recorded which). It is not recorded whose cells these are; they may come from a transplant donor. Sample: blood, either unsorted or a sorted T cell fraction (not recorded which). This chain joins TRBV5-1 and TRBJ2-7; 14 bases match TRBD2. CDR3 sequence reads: CASSLGRTSGRLYEQYF. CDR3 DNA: TGCGCCAGCAGCTTGGGCCGGACTAGCGGGAGGTTATACGAGCAGTACTTC.